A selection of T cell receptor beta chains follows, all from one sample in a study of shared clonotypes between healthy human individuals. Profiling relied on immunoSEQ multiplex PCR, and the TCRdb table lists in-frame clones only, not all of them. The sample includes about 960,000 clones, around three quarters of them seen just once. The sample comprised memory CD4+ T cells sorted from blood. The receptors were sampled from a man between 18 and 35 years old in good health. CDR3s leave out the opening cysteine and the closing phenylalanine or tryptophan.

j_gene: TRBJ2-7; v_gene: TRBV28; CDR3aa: ASSFTSGTLSYEQY
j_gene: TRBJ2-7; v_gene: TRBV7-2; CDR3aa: ASSIHSGGSSYEQY
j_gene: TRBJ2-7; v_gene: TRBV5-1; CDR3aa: ASSLDGSSSSYEQY
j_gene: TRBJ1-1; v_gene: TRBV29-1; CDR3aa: SVGSSEAF
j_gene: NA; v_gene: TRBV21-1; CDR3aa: AGKAGLAQNEQF
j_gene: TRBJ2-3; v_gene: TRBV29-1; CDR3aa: SVGTSGSYTQY
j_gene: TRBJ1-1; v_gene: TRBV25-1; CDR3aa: ASSEPRDGRSEAF
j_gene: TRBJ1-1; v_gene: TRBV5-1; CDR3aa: ASSPERQGEAF
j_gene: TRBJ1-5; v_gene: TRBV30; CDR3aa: AWSGGSGNQPQH
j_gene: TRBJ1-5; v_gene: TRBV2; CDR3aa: ASSEDRVKKPQH
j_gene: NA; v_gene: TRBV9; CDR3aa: ASRPLVPAYEQY
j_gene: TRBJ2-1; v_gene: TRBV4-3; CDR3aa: ASSQDRLAAAYNEQF
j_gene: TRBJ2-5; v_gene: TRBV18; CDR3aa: ASSPAGEETQY
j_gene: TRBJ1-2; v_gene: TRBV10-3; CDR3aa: AISEAGDYGYT
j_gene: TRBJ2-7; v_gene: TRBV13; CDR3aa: ASSLGGYEQY
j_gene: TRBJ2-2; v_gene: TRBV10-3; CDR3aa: AGQGLNTGELF
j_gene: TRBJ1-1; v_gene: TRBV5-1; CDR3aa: ASSLSENRVGTEAF
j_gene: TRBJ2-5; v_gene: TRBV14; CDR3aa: ASSQDSFLGEETQY
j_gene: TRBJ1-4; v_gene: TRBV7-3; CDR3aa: ASSLTSPPNEKLF
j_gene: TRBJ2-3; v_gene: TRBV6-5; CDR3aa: ATQGSQGGTDTQY
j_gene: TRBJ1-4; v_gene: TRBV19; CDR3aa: ASSILPTRYRTAPLNEKLF
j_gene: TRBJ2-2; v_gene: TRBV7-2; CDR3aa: ASSSGTSGAGELF
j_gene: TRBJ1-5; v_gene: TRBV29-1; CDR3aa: SDPSLGRGRDSNQPQH
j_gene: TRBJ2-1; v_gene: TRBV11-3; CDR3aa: ASSLSGRGGNEQF
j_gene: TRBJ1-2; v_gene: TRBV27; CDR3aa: ASSNRGYGYT
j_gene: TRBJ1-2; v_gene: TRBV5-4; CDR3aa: ASSLGDGDYGYT
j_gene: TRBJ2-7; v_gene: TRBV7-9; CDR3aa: ASSWGQNEQY
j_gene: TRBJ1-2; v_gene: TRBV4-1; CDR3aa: ASSQVPIISPNYGYT
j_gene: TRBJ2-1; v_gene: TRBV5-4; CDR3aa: ASSSRGLGGNEQF
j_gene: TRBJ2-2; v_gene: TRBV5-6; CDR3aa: ASSLPGLVNTGELF
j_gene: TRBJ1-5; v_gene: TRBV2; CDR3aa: ASRKGGLSNQPQH
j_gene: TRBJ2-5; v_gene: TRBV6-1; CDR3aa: ASTLTGTGKETQY
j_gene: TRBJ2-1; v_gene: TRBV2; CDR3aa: ASSEEMGLTSEQF
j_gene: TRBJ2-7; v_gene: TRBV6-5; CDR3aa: ASSYRTTTYEQY
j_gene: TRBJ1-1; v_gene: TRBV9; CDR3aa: ASSGDLNTEAF
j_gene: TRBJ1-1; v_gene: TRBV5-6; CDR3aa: ASSTVGSVAF
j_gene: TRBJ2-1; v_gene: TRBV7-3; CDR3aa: ASSLTLKGGDSWF
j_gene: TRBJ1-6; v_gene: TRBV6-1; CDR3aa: ASSGTKNYNSPLH
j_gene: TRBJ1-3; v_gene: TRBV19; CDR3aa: ASSNPASSGNTIY
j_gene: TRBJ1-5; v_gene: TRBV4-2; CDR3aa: ASSGERGQGGQPQH
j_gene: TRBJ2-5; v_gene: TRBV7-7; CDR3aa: ASSSGNQETQY
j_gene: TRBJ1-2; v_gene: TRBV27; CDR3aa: ASSTRGSPSAGGYT
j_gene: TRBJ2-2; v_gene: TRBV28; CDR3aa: ASTGAGELF